This TCR beta chain was sequenced in a study of CD8 T cells in Susac syndrome. The V and J ends lost 2 bases and 1 base respectively, with 14 bases between them. CDR1 MGHRA and CDR2 YSYEKL come from the germline V gene. The CDR3 length is 16 residues. Of note for this clonotype: Its antigen is undetermined.

Study conclusions and caveats: The relatively small number of individuals in the TCR sequencing and HLA analysis was acknowledged by the study.

Random hexamers served to reverse transcribe roughly 0.45 to 1 ug RNA. Each CDR3 protein is one row after TCRdb ran MiXCR on the immunoSEQ multiplex PCR reads. The profile shows about 430,000 distinct CDR3 sequences, 75% to 90% of them singletons. The clonotype originates from a human donor with multiple sclerosis. Input material: CD8+ T cells from PBMCs. V gene TRBV4-1 combines with J gene TRBJ2-5; maybe TRBD1 (6 bases). The CDR3 DNA sequence: TGCGCCAGCAGCCAATGGGCGAGGGGGAGCCAAGAGACCCAGTACTTC. Translation: CASSQWARGSQETQYF.